This T cell receptor (beta chain) was recorded in a study of long-term antiretroviral therapy in people with HIV. Study-wide findings and caveats: Pre-ART clonal expansions dominated every time point's repertoire.

Looked up from germline, CDR1 is SGHTA and CDR2 is FQGNSA. This CDR3 has 16 residues. Germline trimming cut 5 bases from V and 4 bases from J; bases unmatched to any gene: 6. Details on this clone: Its antigen is unidentified.

The assay used was immunoSEQ (version v3.0), run at survey level. Assay: immunoSEQ multiplex PCR; the TCRdb copy retains only in-frame clones and omits some. Among 30,000 to 40,000 clones listed, roughly 85% were seen once. Among participants with HIV, every one received treatment in the United States. The sequence came from a man between 18 and 29 years old with HIV. The V gene is TRBV7-2, the J gene TRBJ2-2; 11 positions match TRBD1. Material: unsorted PBMCs, obtained 1.1 years after starting antiretroviral therapy. This CDR3 is CASSPGTGGPTGELFF. The CDR3 region has the DNA TGTGCCAGCAGCCCAGGGACAGGGGGGCCCACCGGGGAGCTGTTTTTT.